This record concerns one T cell receptor beta chain sequence. The data are from a study of blood T cell repertoires in COVID-19. Study as a whole: The samples span acute and convalescent COVID-19 from the United States, Italy and Spain.

This CDR3 region has 15 residues. With V trimmed by 5 bases and J by 5 bases, 9 bases remained unmatched. Germline V lookup: CDR1 LGHNT, CDR2 FRNRAP. As handled by the study authors: Nucleated cell counts were estimated from reference gene primer amplification. The method was immunoSEQ multiplex PCR; TCRdb's version includes in-frame clones alone and lacks a portion of them. V, J and clone size reflect that table, while D and trimming were determined from the DNA. This table holds roughly 220,000 clones, under 90% found once. Sequenced sample: peripheral blood. The sequence came from a woman aged 55-70 years who had recovered from COVID-19. The chain combines TRBV12-5 with TRBJ2-3; 8 bases match TRBD2. CDR3 amino acids: CASGPIGGAGDTQYF. CDR3 coding DNA: TGTGCTAGTGGTCCGATCGGGGGGGCGGGAGATACGCAGTATTTT.